The 27 T cell receptor beta chains in this list originate from one sample, sequenced in a study of T cells expressing NK-cell markers. Following a re-call of the 5' RACE reads, TCRdb has one entry per CDR3 protein and lacks DNA. The listing contains over 250,000 distinct CDR3 sequences. Sample: blood T cells: a sorted CD56 or NKG2C T cell subset, CD4+ or CD8+ T cells, or bulk PBMC T cells (not recorded which). The receptors stem from a woman between 18 and 75 years old in good health.

The rearrangement joins TRBV6-2 or TRBV6-3 to TRBJ1-1. CDR3 length: 14 amino acids. Germline V gene data show CDR1 as MNHEY and CDR2 as SVGEGT. The chain's CDR3 is CASSVGGANTEAFF.

The chain employs TRBV3-1 and TRBJ2-1; TCRdb's D call, TRBD2, is unchecked because there is no DNA. Per germline, CDR1 LGHDT and CDR2 YNNKEL (reference sequence). The CDR3 has 15 residues. The CDR3: CASAGSSVVYNEQFF.

The rearrangement links TRBV6-2 or TRBV6-3 to TRBJ1-6. This CDR3 comprises 13 residues. Germline CDR1 reads MNHEY; CDR2 reads SVGEGT. CDR3 protein: CASSYSRGSPLHF.

This rearrangement joins TRBV7-9 to TRBJ1-2. The CDR3 totals 11 residues. Germline V gene sequence: CDR1 SEHNR, CDR2 FQNEAQ (reference sequence). Here the CDR3 reads CASSPQSSYTF.

The chain carries TRBV4-3 and TRBJ2-5; with no DNA, the TCRdb D assignment of TRBD2 cannot be verified. Per germline, CDR1 LGHNA and CDR2 YSLEER. The CDR3 runs 15 residues. CDR3 protein: CASSPGAGDAETQYF.

The chain is built from TRBV5-1 and TRBJ2-1; the TCRdb call, TRBD2, lacks DNA for checking. Germline lookup yields CDR1 SGHRS and CDR2 YFSETQ. The CDR3 runs 13 residues. The CDR3 protein is CASSLGLEGEQFF.

The chain recombines TRBV20-1 with TRBJ1-1; TCRdb designates TRBD1, a call that cannot be tested without DNA. The CDR3 consists of 14 residues. Germline CDR1 DFQATT, CDR2 SNEGSKA (reference sequence). CDR3 sequence reads: CSARGDSRNTEAFF.

This chain links TRBV5-1 with TRBJ2-5; TCRdb proposes TRBD1, but this gene call is untestable without DNA. From germline, CDR1 is SGHRS and CDR2 YFSETQ. The CDR3 runs 13 residues. The CDR3 loop is CASTEQGKETQYF.

This chain uses TRBV20-1 with TRBJ2-7; lacking DNA, the TRBD1 call made by TCRdb goes unchecked. Germline values: CDR1 DFQATT, CDR2 SNEGSKA (reference sequence). This CDR3 contains 14 residues. CDR3 protein: CSGDRDMSSYEQYF.

V gene TRBV2 combines with J gene TRBJ1-5; with no DNA, the TCRdb D assignment of TRBD1 cannot be verified. Per germline, CDR1 SNHLY and CDR2 FYNNEI. The CDR3 sequence is 13 residues long. The chain's CDR3 is CAGRQGPNQPQHF.

The chain uses TRBV7-9 and TRBJ2-1. Germline V gives CDR1 SEHNR, CDR2 FQNEAQ (reference sequence). The CDR3 covers 13 residues. This chain's CDR3 is CASNRGRSNEQFF.

V is TRBV7-9 and J is TRBJ1-1. Germline CDR1 is SEHNR and CDR2 is FQNEAQ (reference sequence). This CDR3 has 15 residues. CDR3 region: CASVMESLVYTEAFF.

The rearrangement joins TRBV4-3 to TRBJ2-3; TCRdb calls TRBD2, which cannot be checked without DNA. Germline loops: CDR1 LGHNA, CDR2 YSLEER. The CDR3 is made up of 19 amino acids. CDR3 in amino acids: CASSQDRSSGTDQWDTQYF.

V usage is TRBV7-2 and J usage is TRBJ2-2. In germline, CDR1 is SGHTA, CDR2 FQGNSA. CDR3 length equals 16 residues. CDR3 sequence: CASSHVHASNTGELFF.

The chain has TRBV6-1 and TRBJ2-1; TCRdb names TRBD2, which stays unverified in the absence of DNA. The CDR3 is 13 residues long. Germline V CDR1 and CDR2: MNHNS, SASEGT. CDR3 residues: CASSTRERGEQFF.

The chain links TRBV28 to TRBJ1-1; TCRdb gives TRBD1 as the D gene, but with no DNA this cannot be confirmed. Germline V gene lookup returns CDR1 MDHEN and CDR2 SYDVKM. The CDR3 runs 15 residues. The CDR3 reads CASTRWGVLNTEAFF.

This chain connects TRBV7-9 to TRBJ2-1; as DNA is missing, the TRBD2 call by TCRdb cannot be tested. The germline V gene has CDR1 SEHNR and CDR2 FQNEAQ (reference sequence). The CDR3 has 15 amino acids. The CDR3 loop is CASSPTSGPYNEQFF. Using reference TRBV7-9 and TRBJ2-1 for the parts outside the CDR3, the full variable domain is DTGVSQNPRHKITKRGQNVTFRCDPISEHNRLYWYRQTLGQGPEFLTYFQNEAQLEKSRLLSDRFSAERPKGSFSTLEIQRTEQGDSAMYLCASSPTSGPYNEQFFGPGTRLTVL.

V usage is TRBV24-1 and J usage is TRBJ2-3; checking the TCRdb D call of TRBD1 is not possible without DNA. The CDR3 totals 18 residues. Germline CDR1 and CDR2: KGHDR and SFDVKD. The CDR3 sequence is CATSERTGDATSTDTQYF.

The chain links TRBV11-2 to TRBJ2-4; TCRdb lists TRBD1, though no DNA is available to test this call. Per germline, CDR1 SGHAT and CDR2 FQNNGV. This CDR3 has 13 amino acids. The CDR3 loop reads CASSFPLRDLQYF.

The J gene is TRBJ2-2, the V gene TRBV4-3. Germline V gives CDR1 LGHNA, CDR2 YSLEER. The CDR3 consists of 12 residues. The CDR3: CASSQEFGELFF.

This chain joins TRBV20-1 and TRBJ2-1; TCRdb lists TRBD2, though no DNA is available to test this call. The CDR3 is 15 amino acids. Germline V lookup: CDR1 DFQATT, CDR2 SNEGSKA (reference sequence). This CDR3 reads CSARGAGLPYNEQFF.

V gene TRBV6-2 or TRBV6-3 combines with J gene TRBJ1-2. Germline CDR1 MNHEY, CDR2 SVGEGT. This CDR3 spans 12 amino acids. The CDR3 region is CASSYSDYGYTF.

The chain recombines TRBV2 with TRBJ2-3. Germline V gene lookup returns CDR1 SNHLY and CDR2 FYNNEI. This CDR3 is built from 13 residues. The CDR3 is CASMSTYTDTQYF.

This chain links TRBV5-4 with TRBJ2-1. CDR1 is SGHNT and CDR2 is YYREEE in the germline V gene (reference sequence). This CDR3 has 15 amino acids. The CDR3 loop reads CASSYGQGTYNEQFF. The entire variable domain, with the rest obtained from reference TRBV5-4 and TRBJ2-1, is as follows: ETGVTQSPTHLIKTRGQQVTLRCSSQSGHNTVSWYQQALGQGPQFIFQYYREEENGRGNFPPRFSGLQFPNYSSELNVNALELDDSALYLCASSYGQGTYNEQFFGPGTRLTVL.

The chain links TRBV12-3 or TRBV12-4 to TRBJ2-5; without DNA, the TCRdb call of TRBD1 cannot be checked. This CDR3 has 16 amino acids. The CDR3 here is CASSPPGTGGRETQYF.

The chain links TRBV6-1 to TRBJ2-3; TCRdb selects TRBD2, and the lack of DNA leaves this call unchecked. The CDR3 sequence is 14 residues long. Germline V gives CDR1 MNHNS, CDR2 SASEGT. CDR3 sequence: CASRSGGPGDTQYF.

The genes are TRBV7-2 and TRBJ2-5; the D call of TRBD1 rests on TCRdb alone, since no DNA is present to check it. Germline CDR1 is SGHTA and CDR2 is FQGNSA. The CDR3 runs 15 residues. This chain's CDR3 is CASSFGQIDQETQYF.